Each of the 10 T cell receptor beta chains below was sequenced from the same sample in a study of blood T cells in healthy people across ages. A second PCR of 7 to 11 cycles used a sample-barcoded 5' primer and a J-beta primer mix. TCRdb reprocessed the 5' RACE reads via MiXCR and lists one record per CDR3 protein. Here the sample spans about 1.5 million distinct CDR3 sequences, roughly two fifths being singletons. Sequencing was carried out using blood. These receptors were collected from a woman younger than 35 in good health.

In its sample, this clonotype was seen a few times. The chain carries TRBV7-2 and TRBJ2-3; D is unresolved. Between the trimmed V and J ends, which lost 1 base and 7 bases, there was a span of 6 bases. Germline V CDR1 and CDR2: SGHTA, FQGNSA. CDR3 length equals 12 residues. The CDR3 DNA reads as TGTGCCAGCAGCTTAGGGCGGTATACGCAGTATTTT. This translates into CASSLGRYTQYF.

V usage is TRBV5-1 and J usage is TRBJ1-2, with 10 bases that match TRBD1. The germline V gene encodes CDR1 SGHRS and CDR2 YFSETQ. The V and J ends lost 0 bases and 5 bases, in that order; junction bases with no gene match: 16. This CDR3 contains 19 residues. The CDR3 loop is CASSLAGTGVPFWGYGYTF. CDR3 coding DNA: TGCGCCAGCAGCTTGGCCGGGACAGGGGTCCCTTTTTGGGGATATGGCTACACCTTC.

This clonotype was recorded at least ten times. This chain links TRBV24-1 with TRBJ2-5; no clear D gene. V dropped 3 bases and J dropped 1 base, with 2 bases sitting between them. Germline V lookup: CDR1 KGHDR, CDR2 SFDVKD. This CDR3 comprises 12 residues. CDR3 in DNA: TGTGCCACCAGTGATCCCCAAGAGACCCAGTACTTC. Its translation is CATSDPQETQYF.

This clonotype was detected only a few times. The chain joins TRBV29-1 to TRBJ1-3, with D hard to call. Germline CDR1 and CDR2: SQVTM and ANQGSEA. The germline V and J ends were trimmed by 7 bases and 3 bases, with 13 bases remaining between them. The CDR3 contains 13 residues. The CDR3 region is CSALGPDGNTIYF. Written as DNA, the CDR3 is TGCAGCGCTCTAGGCCCTGATGGAAACACCATATATTTT.

This clonotype was seen a handful of times. The genes are TRBV20-1 and TRBJ1-5, with D possibly matching TRBD1 (6 bases). Between the trimmed V and J ends, which lost 6 bases and 3 bases, there was a span of 12 bases. The CDR3 spans 13 residues. Per germline, CDR1 DFQATT and CDR2 SNEGSKA (reference sequence). CDR3 nucleotides: TGCAGTGCCCACAGGGACCTCAATCAGCCCCAGCATTTT. This encodes CSAHRDLNQPQHF.

About this clonotype: One end of the junction is discordant with germline, which a read error may explain. V and J are TRBV28 and TRBJ2-3; 9 bases align to TRBD2. From germline, CDR1 is MDHEN and CDR2 SYDVKM. The CDR3 spans 19 residues. CDR3 in amino acids: CAGSLYPGYGTSYTDTQYF. In DNA, the CDR3 is TGTGCCGGCAGTTTATACCCGGGGTATGGGACTAGCTACACAGATACGCAGTATTTT.

This clonotype was observed a handful of times. The gene calls are TRBV20-1 and TRBJ1-1; D perhaps matches TRBD1 (6 bases). CDR1 and CDR2 from the germline V gene are DFQATT and SNEGSKA (reference sequence). The CDR3 spans 16 residues. V lost 0 bases, J lost 7 bases, and 21 bases lay in between. The CDR3 nucleotides are TGCAGTGCTAGAGATCCCCTGGGGGGGGCCACGGGTGAAGCTTTCTTT. Amino acid sequence: CSARDPLGGATGEAFF.

There are many counts of this clonotype. The rearrangement joins TRBV5-1 to TRBJ2-7; 9 bases are shared with TRBD2. Unmatched junction bases numbered 12, after V lost 1 base and J lost 7 bases. The germline gives CDR1 SGHRS, CDR2 YFSETQ. The CDR3 loop spans 16 amino acids. The CDR3 spells CASSLRASGVYNEQYF. The CDR3 DNA reads as TGCGCCAGCAGCTTGCGAGCTAGCGGGGTCTACAATGAGCAGTACTTC. The complete variable domain, with remaining parts taken from reference TRBV5-1 and TRBJ2-7, reads KAGVTQTPRYLIKTRGQQVTLSCSPISGHRSVSWYQQTPGQGLQFLFEYFSETQRNKGNFPGRFSGRQFSNSRSEMNVSTLELGDSALYLCASSLRASGVYNEQYFGPGTRLTVT.

This clonotype was recorded a few times. A read error may explain this, as a much larger clone is one base away. V is TRBV12-3 or TRBV12-4 and J is TRBJ2-1, with D perhaps given as TRBD1 or TRBD2 (5 bases each). The CDR3 totals 16 residues. The V and J ends lost 7 bases and 2 bases respectively, with 18 bases between them. The CDR3 DNA reads as TGTGCCAGCAATTACCGAGGGCTAGGGGCCTACAATGAGCAGTTCTTC. It translates to CASNYRGLGAYNEQFF.

This clonotype was counted between two and nine times. The genes are TRBV27 and TRBJ1-2; D gene unclear. This CDR3 spans 13 amino acids. Per the germline V gene, CDR1 is MNHEY and CDR2 is SMNVEV (reference sequence). V was shortened by 2 bases and J by 6 bases, with 10 bases between the two germline ends. The CDR3 coding sequence is TGTGCCAGCAGTTTAGATGCGGCAAATGGCTACACCTTC. It encodes CASSLDAANGYTF.